This T cell receptor (beta chain) was obtained from a study of T cell responses to AZD1222 COVID-19 vaccine. General study points: Spike-specific TCR breadth and depth were elevated following two AZD1222 doses.

Clones were read by immunoSEQ multiplex PCR, and TCRdb kept only the in-frame ones, dropping some. This sample has 140,000 to 150,000 clones, with approximately 83% found just once. The V end was cut by 5 bases, the J end by 1 base, with 16 bases between. Germline V gives CDR1 SGHAT, CDR2 FQDESV (reference sequence). There are 16 residues in the CDR3. About this clone: Antigen unknown.

This chain joins TRBV11-1 and TRBJ2-3; D possibly corresponds to TRBD1 (5 bases). This sample comprised peripheral blood, obtained on day 0 of AZD1222 vaccination. The sequence was obtained from an adult in good health. This chain's CDR3 is CASSRLQGEGTDTQYF. In nucleotides, the CDR3 is TGTGCCAGCAGCAGGCTTCAGGGTGAGGGCACAGATACGCAGTATTTT.